Listed below are T cell receptor beta chains from one sample, sequenced in a study of blood T cell repertoires in COVID-19. Using immunoSEQ multiplex PCR, the repertoire was profiled, and TCRdb retains in-frame clones only, with some absent. This table has roughly 200,000 clones, under 90% appearing once. The material sequenced was peripheral blood. These TCRs come from a man aged 35-49 years with acute or convalescent COVID-19. The CDR3 runs from the conserved cysteine through the conserved F or W. The D gene is left open where the match is weak. A clone size is listed for some rows: how often the clone was seen (once, few, many), or a class if it is expanded.

D	V	size	J	DNA	CDR3
-	TRBV28	-	TRBJ2-2	TGTGCCAGCCGTCGGGGCACCGGGGAGCTGTTTTTT	CASRRGTGELFF
-	TRBV2	-	TRBJ1-5	TGTGCCAGCACCCGACAGACCAATCAGCCCCAGCATTTT	CASTRQTNQPQHF
-	TRBV19	-	TRBJ1-6	TGTGCCAGTAGTACAACCGCCCGGGCGGCGGAGGGATCACCCCTCCACTTT	CASSTTARAAEGSPLHF
TRBD2	TRBV10-1	-	TRBJ2-5	TGCGCCAGCAGTGAGGGCCGGACTAGCGGGGACCAAGAGACCCAGTACTTC	CASSEGRTSGDQETQYF
TRBD1	TRBV19	-	TRBJ2-5	TGTGCCAGTAGTAGACAGGGGGTTATGGAGACCCAGTACTTC	CASSRQGVMETQYF
-	TRBV10-3	-	TRBJ1-1	TGTGCCATCAGTGAGAATTGGGGCTTTACTGAAGCTTTCTTT	CAISENWGFTEAFF
TRBD1	TRBV11-2	-	TRBJ2-7	TGTGCCAGCAGGATCCAGGGGGCCTACGAGCAGTACTTC	CASRIQGAYEQYF
-	TRBV6-6	once	TRBJ2-7	TGTGCCAGCAGTTTGTCAGGGGTGGCCTACGAGCAGTACTTC	CASSLSGVAYEQYF
-	TRBV7-8	-	TRBJ2-7	TGTGCCAGCAGCTTAGGAGGGCCCCCCTACGAGCAGTACTTC	CASSLGGPPYEQYF
-	TRBV28	-	TRBJ1-2	TGTGCCAGCAGTTTATTAGCGGGCTATGGCTACACCTTC	CASSLLAGYGYTF
-	TRBV7-2	-	TRBJ2-5	TGTGCCAGCAGCTTAGGGCGGGGCCTCCAAGAGACCCAGTACTTC	CASSLGRGLQETQYF
-	TRBV15	-	TRBJ1-1	TGTGCCACCAGCATCCGACAGGTCACCGAAGCTTTCTTT	CATSIRQVTEAFF
-	TRBV6-5	-	TRBJ2-7	TGTGCCAGCAGATCCTCCGGGGGAGTTCGCGAGCAGTACTTC	CASRSSGGVREQYF
-	TRBV2	-	TRBJ1-5	TGTGCCAGCAGACGCTGGGCAGGGGAGAATCAGCCCCAGCATTTT	CASRRWAGENQPQHF
-	TRBV3-1/TRBV3-2	-	TRBJ2-3	TGTGCCAGCAGCCAACAGATCCCAGATACGCAGTATTTT	CASSQQIPDTQYF
-	TRBV5-1	-	TRBJ1-1	TGCGCCAGCAGACAGGGAAACACTGAAGCTTTCTTT	CASRQGNTEAFF
-	TRBV5-4	-	TRBJ1-3	TGTGCCAGCAGCTCCCCGGGGCCGGGGGGCGCGTACACCATATATTTT	CASSSPGPGGAYTIYF
-	TRBV3-1/TRBV3-2	once	TRBJ2-3	TGTGCCAGCAGCGAGTACTGGGGGGGCGGTGATACGCAGTATTTT	CASSEYWGGGDTQYF
-	TRBV9	-	TRBJ2-1	TGTGCCAGCAGCGTAGGTATGGAGAATGAGCAGTTCTTC	CASSVGMENEQFF
-	TRBV4-3	-	TRBJ2-3	TGCGCCAGCAGCCAAGCCTTCGGTCTTACGCAGTATTTT	CASSQAFGLTQYF
TRBD2	TRBV19	-	TRBJ2-1	TGTGCCAGTAGTATAAGGCGGGGGGGCCCGAATGAGCAGTTCTTC	CASSIRRGGPNEQFF
-	TRBV6-2/TRBV6-3	-	TRBJ1-1	TGTGCCAGCAGTTCGTCGAGTGGCACTGAAGCTTTCTTT	CASSSSSGTEAFF